The 21 T cell receptor beta chains in this list originate from one sample, sequenced in a study of cytotoxic CD8 clonotypes in ibrutinib-treated CLL. Here immunoSEQ multiplex PCR was the method, and the copy in TCRdb shows in-frame clones only, minus some. The sample shows 73,000 or so clones, around two thirds of them seen only once. The sample here was PBMCs, taken after 12 months of ibrutinib treatment. All receptors come from a human donor with chronic lymphocytic leukemia.

CDR3 in amino acids: CASSPGTSESTGELFF. The CDR3 DNA reads TGTGCCAGCAGCCCCGGGACTAGCGAAAGCACCGGGGAGCTGTTTTTT. The chain is built from TRBV5-4 and TRBJ2-2; 10 nucleotides agree with TRBD2. Germline trimming cut 4 bases from V and 4 bases from J; bases unmatched to any gene: 7. The germline V gene has CDR1 SGHNT and CDR2 YYREEE (reference sequence). This CDR3 region has 16 residues.

The rearrangement links TRBV10-2 to TRBJ2-1, with D maybe TRBD2 (6 bases). Germline CDR1 WSHSY, CDR2 SAAADI. CDR3 length: 15 residues. The V end was cut by 0 bases, the J end by 5 bases, with 11 bases between. The CDR3 coding sequence is TGCGCCAGCAGTGAGTCAGGAGGGACCGACAATGAGCAGTTCTTC. Its protein is CASSESGGTDNEQFF.

The rearrangement uses TRBV9 and TRBJ2-2, with D possibly TRBD1 on 6 matching bases. This CDR3 has 16 residues. Germline V gene sequence: CDR1 SGDLS, CDR2 YYNGEE. V was clipped by 2 bases and J by 3 bases, with 14 bases between them. CDR3 amino acids: CASSVAHRVDTGELFF. The CDR3 bases are TGTGCCAGCAGCGTCGCGCACAGGGTGGACACCGGGGAGCTGTTTTTT.

V is TRBV2 and J is TRBJ1-3; D is possibly TRBD1 (5 bases). Germline V gene data show CDR1 as SNHLY and CDR2 as FYNNEI. This CDR3 comprises 14 residues. V lost 6 bases and J lost 8, with 17 bases in between. The CDR3 region is CASSATDKGDTIYF. The CDR3 DNA follows: TGTGCCAGCAGCGCAACGGACAAGGGTGACACCATATATTTT.

The rearrangement joins TRBV30 to TRBJ1-2; possibly TRBD1 for D (5 bases). Germline CDR1 is GTSNPN and CDR2 is SVGIG (reference sequence). Trimming shortened V by 3 bases and J by 14 bases, and 13 bases separated the two germline ends. CDR3 length equals 10 residues. CDR3 coding DNA: TGTGCCTGGAGCGGGACGGCTCGAACCTTC. Residues: CAWSGTARTF.

This clone was seen only a few times. CDR3 region: CASSRTGGAYGYTF. The CDR3 DNA reads TGTGCCAGCAGTCGGACAGGGGGCGCCTATGGCTACACCTTC. The chain employs TRBV2 and TRBJ1-2; 11 bases fit TRBD1. J lost 4 bases, V lost 5 bases, and 3 bases had no gene match. Germline V gene lookup returns CDR1 SNHLY and CDR2 FYNNEI. There are 14 residues in the CDR3.

The chain combines TRBV2 with TRBJ1-3, with 8 bases identical to TRBD1. The CDR3 is made up of 16 amino acids. The germline gives CDR1 SNHLY, CDR2 FYNNEI. J lost 2 bases, V lost 7 bases, and 10 bases had no gene match. CDR3 residues: CASTQGRGLTGNTIYF. The CDR3 DNA follows: TGTGCCAGCACCCAAGGCAGGGGGCTGACTGGAAACACCATATATTTT.

The V call is TRBV18, the J call TRBJ1-4; no clear D. The CDR3 totals 13 residues. Trimming pared 2 bases from V and 6 bases from J, leaving 7 bases between. In germline, CDR1 is KGHSH, CDR2 LQKENI. CDR3 sequence (DNA): TGTGCCAGCTCACCAGGGATTGATGAAAAACTGTTTTTT. This sequence encodes CASSPGIDEKLFF.

This clone was observed a few times. V and J are TRBV27 and TRBJ1-2; 8 nucleotides line up with TRBD1. This CDR3 is built from 14 residues. J lost 0 bases, V lost 4 bases, and 1 base had no gene match. Germline V lookup: CDR1 MNHEY, CDR2 SMNVEV (reference sequence). CDR3 amino acids: CASSWTGPNYGYTF. The CDR3 nucleotides read TGTGCCAGCAGTTGGACAGGGCCTAACTATGGCTACACCTTC.

Only one count was recorded for this clone. The chain joins TRBV7-2 to TRBJ2-2; 8 bases are shared with TRBD2. V lost 4 bases to trimming and J lost 2 bases; unmatched junction nucleotides: 12. CDR3 length: 18 amino acids. Looked up from germline, CDR1 is SGHTA and CDR2 is FQGNSA. CDR3 DNA sequence: TGTGCCAGCAGCTCCTTAGCGGGGAGTCATACAAACACCGGGGAGCTGTTTTTT. It specifies CASSSLAGSHTNTGELFF.

V is TRBV7-2 and J is TRBJ2-7; D not resolved. V was shortened by 5 bases and J by 2 bases, with 4 bases between the two germline ends. Looked up from germline, CDR1 is SGHTA and CDR2 is FQGNSA. The CDR3 totals 11 residues. CDR3 residues: CASSRTYEQYF. The CDR3, as DNA: TGTGCCAGCAGCCGGACCTACGAGCAGTACTTC.

V is TRBV5-1 and J is TRBJ2-7; D is undetermined. CDR1 and CDR2 (germline): SGHRS, YFSETQ. Trimming removed 1 base from V and 5 bases from J, with 7 bases in between. The CDR3 totals 12 residues. CDR3 bases: TGCGCCAGCAGCTTGTGGGGAAACGAGCAGTACTTC. Translating gives CASSLWGNEQYF.

The genes are TRBV4-1 and TRBJ2-7, with D perhaps TRBD1 or TRBD2 (5 bases each). Trimming shortened V by 1 base and J by 1 base, and 14 bases separated the two germline ends. CDR3 length: 16 amino acids. Looked up from germline, CDR1 is MGHRA and CDR2 is YSYEKL. The CDR3 region is CASSQGVGDGSYEQYF. In DNA, the CDR3 is TGCGCCAGCAGCCAAGGAGTAGGGGACGGATCCTACGAGCAGTACTTC.

There are a few counts of this clone. This chain links TRBV2 with TRBJ1-2; D is undetermined. The germline V gene encodes CDR1 SNHLY and CDR2 FYNNEI. This CDR3 has 11 residues. Trimming stripped 6 bases from V and 5 bases from J, with 7 bases between. CDR3 loop: CASRGEYGYTF. The CDR3 DNA is TGTGCCAGCAGGGGAGAGTATGGCTACACCTTC. Full variable domain (rest looked up from reference TRBV2 and TRBJ1-2): EPEVTQTPSHQVTQMGQEVILRCVPISNHLYFYWYRQILGQKVEFLVSFYNNEISEKSEIFDDQFSVERPDGSNFTLKIRSTKLEDSAMYFCASRGEYGYTFGSGTRLTVV.

The V call is TRBV10-3, the J call TRBJ2-1; D might be TRBD2 (5 bases). The CDR3 has 14 residues. V was shortened by 7 bases and J by 7 bases, with 17 bases between the two germline ends. Germline loops: CDR1 ENHRY, CDR2 SYGVKD. The CDR3 region is CAIKRSADLNEQFF. In nucleotides, the CDR3 is TGTGCCATCAAGCGGTCCGCGGATTTAAATGAGCAGTTCTTC.

The V and J genes are TRBV5-4 and TRBJ1-5, with D hard to call. Per germline, CDR1 SGHNT and CDR2 YYREEE (reference sequence). V was clipped by 0 bases and J by 5 bases, with 6 bases between them. CDR3 length equals 13 residues. The CDR3 nucleotides read TGTGCCAGCAGCTTGGACTTAGATCAGCCCCAGCATTTT. It translates to CASSLDLDQPQHF.

The chain recombines TRBV9 with TRBJ1-1, with D possibly being TRBD1 (5 bases). The CDR3 extends over 16 amino acids. V was cut by 3 bases and J by 2 bases, with 17 bases left in between. Germline CDR1 reads SGDLS; CDR2 reads YYNGEE. DNA of the CDR3: TGTGCCAGCAGCGGACCCCCTGGGGGATTAAACACTGAAGCTTTCTTT. Translation gives CASSGPPGGLNTEAFF.

The rearrangement links TRBV6-5 to TRBJ1-2; D unclear. Per the germline V gene, CDR1 is MNHEY and CDR2 is SVGAGI. This CDR3 has 10 amino acids. Trimming removed 6 bases at V and 8 bases at J, with 7 bases between. Written as DNA, the CDR3 is TGTGCCAGCAGCCCCCCGGGCTACACCTTC. Amino acids: CASSPPGYTF.

The chain has TRBV7-2 and TRBJ2-6; D remains unclear. V dropped 0 bases and J dropped 1 base, with 10 bases sitting between them. The germline gives CDR1 SGHTA, CDR2 FQGNSA. The CDR3 consists of 17 residues. CDR3 nucleotides: TGTGCCAGCAGCTTAGCGAGACGCCCGTCTGGGGCCAACGTCCTGACTTTC. This gives the protein CASSLARRPSGANVLTF. Complete variable domain (other parts from reference TRBV7-2 and TRBJ2-6): GAGVSQSPSNKVTEKGKDVELRCDPISGHTALYWYRQSLGQGLEFLIYFQGNSAPDKSGLPSDRFSAERTGGSVSTLTIQRTQQEDSAVYLCASSLARRPSGANVLTFGAGSRLTVL.

This chain connects TRBV19 to TRBJ2-7, with TRBD1 matching 9 bases. V dropped 4 bases and J dropped 1; count of bases not matched to a gene: 2. Germline lookup yields CDR1 LNHDA and CDR2 SQIVND (reference sequence). The length of the CDR3 is 14 residues. CDR3 sequence: CASSTDRGSYEQYF. The CDR3, as DNA: TGTGCCAGTAGTACAGACAGGGGGTCCTACGAGCAGTACTTC.

This clone was counted a few times. This chain uses TRBV27 with TRBJ1-1; D ambiguous. The V and J ends lost 0 bases and 7 bases respectively, with 9 bases between them. This CDR3 has 13 residues. Germline CDR1 MNHEY, CDR2 SMNVEV (reference sequence). CDR3 DNA: TGTGCCAGCAGTTTATCGGGAAGGAGTGAAGCTTTCTTT. It is translated as CASSLSGRSEAFF.